Sequencing of this TCR beta chain was carried out in a study of regulatory T cells in long-lasting Graves disease. This CDR3 contains 15 residues. Germline lookup yields CDR1 SGHNT and CDR2 YYREEE (reference sequence). V shed 3 bases and J shed 5 bases, with 12 bases lying between them. Both iRepertoire HTBI primers and Arm-PCR of CDR3 regions were used to build the TCR beta libraries. TCRdb itself ran the multiplex PCR reads through MiXCR, one entry per CDR3 protein. The sample yields 580,000 or so distinct CDR3 sequences, 15% to 20% seen once. General study points: Gene preferences differed: TRBV28, TRBJ1-2, TRBJ2-5 in persistent cases.

The time point here: newly diagnosed GD, antithyroid drugs for less than 3 months. Making the TCR library involved RNA that had been extracted from PBMCs. Graves' disease diagnosis followed American Thyroid Association guidelines. About this clonotype itself: What it recognizes is unknown.

These sequences were also reported in another study, on T cells in Graves' hyperthyroidism and ophthalmopathy. That work adds: The HTBI primer set was used in a first-round RT-PCR of the TCR CDR3. Median prediction lead before ophthalmopathy onset was about 6.7 months with the model.

The V and J genes are TRBV5-4 and TRBJ1-6; D perhaps matches TRBD1 (5 bases). Material: peripheral blood mononuclear cells (PBMCs), obtained at new diagnosis, from a patient treated with antithyroid drugs. The sequence was collected from a man aged 18 to 30 with Graves disease. This chain's CDR3 is CASSSILGHNSPLHF. Written as DNA, the CDR3 is TGTGCCAGCAGCTCCATCCTGGGGCATAATTCACCCCTCCACTTT.